These T cell receptor beta chains were read from a single sample in a study of blood T cell repertoires in COVID-19. Only in-frame clones appear in the TCRdb table, and some are missing; sequencing was by immunoSEQ multiplex PCR. The profile shows about 150,000 clones, approximately 80% of them singletons. The sequenced sample consisted of peripheral blood. All receptors come from a woman in her sixties or seventies with COVID-19, enrolled during active disease. Each CDR3 is given with its conserved first and last residue. D genes are given only for firm matches. Some rows mark clone size as missing; the rest say once, few, many or name a class of expanded clone.

CDR3 length: 14
clone size: -
J gene: TRBJ2-3
V gene: TRBV7-9
D gene: TRBD1
CDR3 DNA: TGTGCCAGCAGCGTAACGGGACAGGGGGATACGCAGTATTTT
CDR3 protein: CASSVTGQGDTQYF

CDR3 length: 14
clone size: -
J gene: TRBJ2-1
V gene: TRBV2
D gene: TRBD2
CDR3 DNA: TGTGCCAGCAGTGAACTAGCGGGAGATAATGAGCAGTTCTTC
CDR3 protein: CASSELAGDNEQFF

CDR3 length: 14
clone size: few
J gene: TRBJ2-3
V gene: TRBV5-4
D gene: -
CDR3 DNA: TGTGCCAGCAGCTCCAGCGCAGGGACAGATACGCAGTATTTT
CDR3 protein: CASSSSAGTDTQYF

CDR3 length: 12
clone size: -
J gene: TRBJ1-3
V gene: TRBV12-3/TRBV12-4
D gene: -
CDR3 DNA: TGTGCCAGCAGCCACAGCGGAAACACCATATATTTT
CDR3 protein: CASSHSGNTIYF

CDR3 length: 16
clone size: -
J gene: TRBJ2-6
V gene: TRBV14
D gene: -
CDR3 DNA: TGTGCCAGCAGCCGCCTCGGGTTGGCTGGGGCCAACGTCCTGACTTTC
CDR3 protein: CASSRLGLAGANVLTF

CDR3 length: 15
clone size: -
J gene: TRBJ1-1
V gene: TRBV2
D gene: TRBD1
CDR3 DNA: TGTGCCAGCAGTGATCCTGAGGGGGCGCGAGGTGAAGCTTTCTTT
CDR3 protein: CASSDPEGARGEAFF

CDR3 length: 14
clone size: -
J gene: TRBJ1-1
V gene: TRBV29-1
D gene: TRBD1
CDR3 DNA: TGCAGCGTTGATTCGCCTCAGGGGGTCACTGAAGCTTTCTTT
CDR3 protein: CSVDSPQGVTEAFF

CDR3 length: 14
clone size: -
J gene: TRBJ1-3
V gene: TRBV7-2
D gene: TRBD1
CDR3 DNA: TGTGCCAGCAGCTTTAGGGGGCCTGGAAACACCATATATTTT
CDR3 protein: CASSFRGPGNTIYF

CDR3 length: 13
clone size: -
J gene: TRBJ1-1
V gene: TRBV6-1
D gene: -
CDR3 DNA: TGTGCCAGCAGTGACGGCACTAAGTCTGAAGCTTTCTTT
CDR3 protein: CASSDGTKSEAFF

CDR3 length: 11
clone size: -
J gene: TRBJ1-2
V gene: TRBV15
D gene: -
CDR3 DNA: TGTGCCACCAGCCGTTCCTATGGCTACACCTTC
CDR3 protein: CATSRSYGYTF

CDR3 length: 14
clone size: -
J gene: TRBJ1-2
V gene: TRBV18
D gene: -
CDR3 DNA: TGTGCCAGCTCACCTGAGACAGTTTCTTATGGCTACACCTTC
CDR3 protein: CASSPETVSYGYTF

CDR3 length: 16
clone size: -
J gene: TRBJ1-3
V gene: TRBV15
D gene: -
CDR3 DNA: TGTGCCACCAGCCCGTGGACAGACCCCTCTGGAAACACCATATATTTT
CDR3 protein: CATSPWTDPSGNTIYF

CDR3 length: 14
clone size: -
J gene: TRBJ1-6
V gene: TRBV10-2
D gene: -
CDR3 DNA: TGCGCCAGCAGTGACAGGGATTATAATTCACCCCTCCACTTT
CDR3 protein: CASSDRDYNSPLHF

CDR3 length: 20
clone size: -
J gene: TRBJ2-1
V gene: TRBV9
D gene: -
CDR3 DNA: TGTGCCAGCAGCGTATATAGTCTAGCTTCGACCGTGAGACGTGAGAATGAGCAGTTCTTC
CDR3 protein: CASSVYSLASTVRRENEQFF

CDR3 length: 14
clone size: -
J gene: TRBJ1-5
V gene: TRBV15
D gene: -
CDR3 DNA: TGTGCCACCAGCCCAGGGGTTGCCAATCAGCCCCAGCATTTT
CDR3 protein: CATSPGVANQPQHF

CDR3 length: 16
clone size: -
J gene: TRBJ2-7
V gene: TRBV5-1
D gene: TRBD2
CDR3 DNA: TGCGCCAGCAGAACTGGACTAGCGGGAGGTTCCTACGAGCAGTACTTC
CDR3 protein: CASRTGLAGGSYEQYF

CDR3 length: 14
clone size: -
J gene: TRBJ1-2
V gene: TRBV3-1/TRBV3-2
D gene: -
CDR3 DNA: TGTGCCAGCAGCCAACCTCCCGGGTCATATGGCTACACCTTC
CDR3 protein: CASSQPPGSYGYTF

CDR3 length: 13
clone size: -
J gene: TRBJ1-5
V gene: TRBV9
D gene: -
CDR3 DNA: TGTGCCAGCAGCGTTTCTCAGAATCAGCCCCAGCATTTT
CDR3 protein: CASSVSQNQPQHF

CDR3 length: 13
clone size: -
J gene: TRBJ2-5
V gene: TRBV7-9
D gene: TRBD1
CDR3 DNA: TGTGCCAGCAGCTCCAACAGGGGAGAGACCCAGTACTTC
CDR3 protein: CASSSNRGETQYF

CDR3 length: 14
clone size: -
J gene: TRBJ1-1
V gene: TRBV28
D gene: TRBD1
CDR3 DNA: TGTGCCAGCAGTTTCCGAAGGGGGCTAGCTGAAGCTTTCTTT
CDR3 protein: CASSFRRGLAEAFF

CDR3 length: 15
clone size: few
J gene: TRBJ2-3
V gene: TRBV18
D gene: TRBD1
CDR3 DNA: TGTGCCAGCTCAGAGGACAGGGTGGCCGCAGATACGCAGTATTTT
CDR3 protein: CASSEDRVAADTQYF

CDR3 length: 14
clone size: few
J gene: TRBJ1-1
V gene: TRBV30
D gene: -
CDR3 DNA: TGTGCCTGGAGTATCACCACAGGGACCACTGAAGCTTTCTTT
CDR3 protein: CAWSITTGTTEAFF

CDR3 length: 15
clone size: -
J gene: TRBJ2-3
V gene: TRBV14
D gene: TRBD2
CDR3 DNA: TGTGCCAGCAGAGGCGGGAGTCGCCGTGTAGATACGCAGTATTTT
CDR3 protein: CASRGGSRRVDTQYF

CDR3 length: 14
clone size: -
J gene: TRBJ2-3
V gene: TRBV10-3
D gene: -
CDR3 DNA: TGTGCCACCAGCGACGGACAGCGCACAGATACGCAGTATTTT
CDR3 protein: CATSDGQRTDTQYF

CDR3 length: 14
clone size: few
J gene: TRBJ1-1
V gene: TRBV6-5
D gene: -
CDR3 DNA: TGTGCCAGCAGTTACTCGGGGGAGGGGACTGAAGCTTTCTTT
CDR3 protein: CASSYSGEGTEAFF

CDR3 length: 16
clone size: -
J gene: TRBJ2-1
V gene: TRBV7-3
D gene: TRBD2
CDR3 DNA: TGTGCCAGCAGCTTACTCGGGCTAGCGGGAGCCAATGAGCAGTTCTTC
CDR3 protein: CASSLLGLAGANEQFF

CDR3 length: 14
clone size: once
J gene: TRBJ2-7
V gene: TRBV15
D gene: -
CDR3 DNA: TGTGCCACCAGCAGCGGGGGAATTGAACTCGAGCAGTACTTC
CDR3 protein: CATSSGGIELEQYF

CDR3 length: 15
clone size: few
J gene: TRBJ1-6
V gene: TRBV7-9
D gene: TRBD1
CDR3 DNA: TGTGCCAGCAGTTTTGGACAGGGGGGGGATTCACCCCTCCACTTT
CDR3 protein: CASSFGQGGDSPLHF

CDR3 length: 15
clone size: -
J gene: TRBJ1-2
V gene: TRBV6-5
D gene: TRBD1
CDR3 DNA: TGTGCCAGCAGTTACTCGATGGGACAGAACTATGGCTACACCTTC
CDR3 protein: CASSYSMGQNYGYTF

CDR3 length: 12
clone size: -
J gene: TRBJ2-3
V gene: TRBV11-3
D gene: -
CDR3 DNA: TGTGCCCGGGGAAGCCCCACAGATACGCAGTATTTT
CDR3 protein: CARGSPTDTQYF

CDR3 length: 15
clone size: -
J gene: TRBJ1-1
V gene: TRBV19
D gene: TRBD1
CDR3 DNA: TGTGCCAGTAGAACTCGGACAGGGGGGAACACTGAAGCTTTCTTT
CDR3 protein: CASRTRTGGNTEAFF

CDR3 length: 14
clone size: -
J gene: TRBJ2-5
V gene: TRBV11-3
D gene: TRBD1
CDR3 DNA: TGTGCCAGCAGCTTAGGGACAGGGACTGAGACCCAGTACTTC
CDR3 protein: CASSLGTGTETQYF

CDR3 length: 17
clone size: -
J gene: TRBJ2-2
V gene: TRBV7-3
D gene: -
CDR3 DNA: TGTGCCAGCAGCTTAAGGCCAGGGTTGGGGAACACCGGGGAGCTGTTTTTT
CDR3 protein: CASSLRPGLGNTGELFF

CDR3 length: 13
clone size: -
J gene: TRBJ1-1
V gene: TRBV3-1/TRBV3-2
D gene: -
CDR3 DNA: TGTGCCAGCAGCCAAGGGGCTTTAGCTGAAGCTTTCTTT
CDR3 protein: CASSQGALAEAFF

CDR3 length: 20
clone size: -
J gene: TRBJ1-3
V gene: TRBV6-1
D gene: -
CDR3 DNA: TGTGCCAGCAGTGAAGAAGGCAGGATCTCGTTCCGCTACTCTGGAAACACCATATATTTT
CDR3 protein: CASSEEGRISFRYSGNTIYF

CDR3 length: 14
clone size: -
J gene: TRBJ1-1
V gene: TRBV2
D gene: TRBD1
CDR3 DNA: TGTGCCAGCAGTGGGGACAGGGGAGACGCTGAAGCTTTCTTT
CDR3 protein: CASSGDRGDAEAFF